This entry lists 14 T cell receptor beta chains sequenced from one sample in a study of human T cells and chemical hapten exposure (TCRdb year 2021). Total RNA was isolated from unfractionated whole blood collected in Tempus Blood RNA tubes. Library creation used 5' RACE. The sample was run on an Illumina MiSeq. TCRdb applied fastp at Q25 and MiXCR to the public reads, then kept only in-frame beta chains. Rows with a matching CDR3 protein are joined into one entry that keeps the most common DNA and genes. This sample holds roughly 120,000 distinct CDR3 sequences; around a fifth were observed only once. Jointly, the top ten make up 2.5% to 3% of the sample. The receptors shown here come from a human donor in good health.

V gene TRBV27 combines with J gene TRBJ1-6, with TRBD1 matching over 10 bases. V lost 3 bases, J lost 9 bases, and 5 bases stayed unmatched. The germline V gene encodes CDR1 MNHEY and CDR2 SMNVEV (reference sequence). The CDR3 runs 15 residues. CDR3 nucleotides: TGTGCCAGCAGTTTTTCCCGGGACAGGGGTTCACCCCTCCACTTT. Translated, it gives CASSFSRDRGSPLHF.

This clonotype was observed a handful of times. The CDR3 coding sequence is TGTGCCAGCAGCTTCCGGGGTTCGAGCACTGAAGCTTTCTTT. Translating gives CASSFRGSSTEAFF. The genes are TRBV11-2 and TRBJ1-1; D ambiguous. CDR1 and CDR2 from the germline V gene are SGHAT and FQNNGV. The CDR3 covers 14 residues. Between the trimmed V and J ends, which lost 3 bases and 4 bases, there was a span of 12 bases.

This clonotype occurred a few times. This chain uses TRBV27 with TRBJ2-7, with D tentatively TRBD1 or TRBD2 (6 bases each). The germline V gene encodes CDR1 MNHEY and CDR2 SMNVEV (reference sequence). The CDR3 is made up of 14 amino acids. Trimming took 3 bases from V and 7 from J, leaving 16 bases between them. CDR3 residues: CASSFAGQPGEQYF. In nucleotides, the CDR3 is TGTGCCAGCAGTTTTGCGGGACAACCGGGGGAGCAGTACTTC.

V gene TRBV2 combines with J gene TRBJ2-2; the D is unclear. V was clipped by 5 bases and J by 4 bases, with 17 bases between them. Germline V CDR1 and CDR2: SNHLY, FYNNEI. This CDR3 has 16 amino acids. The CDR3 nucleotides read TGTGCCAGCAGTACATGGCGGAGCCCTTTCACCGGGGAGCTGTTTTTT. Translating gives CASSTWRSPFTGELFF.

V is TRBV28 and J is TRBJ2-7; D is unresolved. Germline CDR1 and CDR2: MDHEN and SYDVKM. With 2 bases removed from V and 4 bases from J, the gap between germline ends came to 3 bases. This CDR3 contains 11 residues. The CDR3 DNA sequence: TGTGCCAGCAGTTTAGAGTACGAGCAGTACTTC. This codes for CASSLEYEQYF.

This clonotype was found a few times. The J gene is TRBJ1-6, the V gene TRBV6-5, with 7 bases aligning to TRBD1. V was pared by 2 bases and J by 7 bases, with 8 bases of the junction left unmatched. The CDR3 is made up of 16 amino acids. Germline-derived CDR1 and CDR2 are MNHEY and SVGAGI. The CDR3: CASSYEGGRGNSPLHF. DNA of the CDR3: TGTGCCAGCAGTTACGAGGGTGGCAGGGGGAATTCACCCCTCCACTTT.

This clonotype was seen repeatedly, ten times or more. The rearrangement joins TRBV27 to TRBJ2-1; perhaps TRBD2 as D (6 bases). Germline lookup yields CDR1 MNHEY and CDR2 SMNVEV (reference sequence). The CDR3 is made up of 17 amino acids. V lost 2 bases and J 5 bases, leaving 19 bases between the germline ends. The CDR3 coding sequence is TGTGCCAGCAGTTTAATGTTGCGGGACTCGACGAACAATGAGCAGTTCTTC. Residues: CASSLMLRDSTNNEQFF.

The chain combines TRBV27 with TRBJ1-6; D remains ambiguous. Per germline, CDR1 MNHEY and CDR2 SMNVEV (reference sequence). This CDR3 contains 16 residues. The ends were cut back, 3 bases at V and 0 bases at J, with 9 bases in the middle. The CDR3 sequence: CASSFGLSSYNSPLHF. The DNA for the CDR3 is TGTGCCAGCAGTTTCGGGCTTAGCTCCTATAATTCACCCCTCCACTTT.

For the CDR3, the DNA is TGTGCCAGCAGCGTCGGGCAGAGCCCTAACTATGGCTACACCTTC. Translating gives CASSVGQSPNYGYTF. This chain connects TRBV7-2 to TRBJ1-2; D uncertain. The CDR3 is made up of 15 amino acids. Germline values: CDR1 SGHTA, CDR2 FQGNSA. V was shortened by 5 bases and J by 0 bases, with 13 bases between the two germline ends.

This clonotype has a handful of counts. The chain uses TRBV28 and TRBJ2-7; D is perhaps TRBD1 or TRBD2 (6 bases each). Trimming took 8 bases from V and 2 from J, leaving 19 bases between them. CDR1 is MDHEN and CDR2 is SYDVKM in the germline V gene. The CDR3 length is 15 residues. Written as DNA, the CDR3 is TGTGCCAGCCGAGGAGGGGGAATTCGAACCTACGAGCAGTACTTC. It translates to CASRGGGIRTYEQYF.

A remark on this clonotype: At one of its ends the junction is not consistent with the germline gene, which may arise from a read error. The gene calls are TRBV7-9 and TRBJ1-5; 8 bases align to TRBD1. Per the germline V gene, CDR1 is SEHNR and CDR2 is FQNEAQ (reference sequence). CDR3 length: 15 residues. This CDR3 is CASQGADYSIQPQHF. CDR3 sequence (DNA): TGTGCCAGTCAGGGGGCGGACTATAGCATTCAGCCCCAGCATTTT.

The genes are TRBV4-1 and TRBJ1-1, with D uncertain. CDR3 length: 15 residues. The V gene lost 6 bases and the J gene lost 3 bases, with 17 bases spanning the gap. Looked up from germline, CDR1 is MGHRA and CDR2 is YSYEKL. This chain's CDR3 is CASSPHRAEDTEAFF. The CDR3 nucleotides are TGCGCCAGCAGTCCCCACCGCGCAGAGGACACTGAAGCTTTCTTT.

This clonotype was picked up a small number of times. CDR3 region: CAWSRFSGNTIYF. For the CDR3, the DNA is TGTGCCTGGAGTCGATTCTCTGGAAACACCATATATTTT. The chain is built from TRBV30 and TRBJ1-3; D uncertain. This CDR3 has 13 residues. Trimming left V 2 bases short and J 0 bases short, with 5 bases between. Germline CDR1 is GTSNPN and CDR2 is SVGIG (reference sequence).

The rearrangement links TRBV7-8 to TRBJ1-5; TRBD1 is a possible D gene (6 bases). CDR1 is SGHVS, CDR2 FQNEAQ, per germline. The CDR3 spans 17 residues. Trimming removed 5 bases at V and 0 bases at J, with 17 bases between. The chain's CDR3 is CASSLTHREYSNQPQHF. CDR3 coding DNA: TGTGCCAGCAGCCTAACCCACAGGGAATATAGCAATCAGCCCCAGCATTTT. The complete variable domain, with remaining parts taken from reference TRBV7-8 and TRBJ1-5, reads GAGVSQSPRYKVAKRGQDVALRCDPISGHVSLFWYQQALGQGPEFLTYFQNEAQLDKSGLPSDRFFAERPEGSVSTLKIQRTQQEDSAVYLCASSLTHREYSNQPQHFGDGTRLSIL.